This T cell receptor beta chain was sequenced during a study of control samples from healthy donors and cancer patients. CDR1 is MNHEY, CDR2 SMNVEV, per germline (reference sequence). This CDR3 comprises 15 residues. V was clipped by 7 bases and J by 6 bases; unmatched bases: 11. TCRdb keeps only in-frame clones here, not all; method: immunoSEQ multiplex PCR. This table holds fewer than 100,000 clones, roughly four fifths found once. The chain links TRBV27 to TRBJ2-7; 11 positions match TRBD2. The specimen was blood. The clonotype comes from a woman aged 55-69 years in good health. CDR3 region: CASTPRWLAGGEQYF. The CDR3 DNA is TGTGCCAGCACCCCCAGGTGGCTAGCGGGGGGCGAGCAGTACTTC.